The next 12 T cell receptor beta chains were all read from a single sample in a study of shared clonotypes between healthy human individuals. CD45RO-negative, CCR7-positively selected cells formed the naive CD8 fraction, excluding terminally differentiated effector memory CD45RA+ cells. TCRdb's table, derived via immunoSEQ multiplex PCR, lists solely in-frame clones and lacks some. The data contain roughly 2.1 million clones, more than 85% of them singletons. The sequencing sample was made of naive CD8+ T cells from PBMCs. These TCRs come from a man between 18 and 29 years old in good health. Some clones in this sample may be carry-over from other donors' samples.

The J gene is TRBJ2-2, the V gene TRBV7-2, with D perhaps matching TRBD1 (6 bases). CDR3 size: 15 residues. Germline CDR1 is SGHTA and CDR2 is FQGNSA. Trimming took 5 bases from V and 0 from J, leaving 10 bases between them. CDR3: CASSPDSTNTGELFF. CDR3 DNA: TGTGCCAGCAGCCCGGACAGTACGAACACCGGGGAGCTGTTTTTT.

This chain joins TRBV7-9 and TRBJ2-1; no firm D call. Germline V lookup: CDR1 SEHNR, CDR2 FQNEAQ (reference sequence). CDR3 size: 10 residues. V lost 6 bases and J lost 6, with 3 bases in between. CDR3 region: CASRGNEQFF. CDR3 in DNA: TGTGCCAGCAGGGGCAATGAGCAGTTCTTC.

The chain joins TRBV9 to TRBJ2-1, with 7 bases aligning to TRBD2. The germline CDR1 and CDR2 sequences are SGDLS and YYNGEE. Trimming took 4 bases from V and 0 from J; bases not matched to a gene: 7. The CDR3 has 16 residues. CDR3 residues: CASSPRPSGSYNEQFF. In nucleotides, the CDR3 is TGTGCCAGCAGCCCAAGACCTAGCGGCTCCTACAATGAGCAGTTCTTC.

The chain is built from TRBV6-5 and TRBJ1-4; 7 nucleotides match TRBD1. The CDR3 runs to 15 residues. V shed 5 bases and J 8 bases; nucleotides not matched to a gene: 11. Germline V gives CDR1 MNHEY, CDR2 SVGAGI. The CDR3 spells CASSPNVGDSEKLFF. The CDR3 bases are TGTGCCAGCAGTCCTAACGTAGGGGACAGCGAAAAACTGTTTTTT.

The rearrangement links TRBV14 to TRBJ2-1, with 7 bases identical to TRBD1. The J segment lost 10 bases and the V segment lost 4 bases, leaving 7 bases of the junction unmatched. The CDR3 contains 13 residues. Germline V gene lookup returns CDR1 SGHDN and CDR2 FVKESK. The CDR3 DNA reads TGTGCCAGCAGCCTAAGGGGGCAAGGGGAGCAGTTCTTC. Its translation: CASSLRGQGEQFF.

J is TRBJ2-5 and V is TRBV27, with 9 bases lining up with TRBD2. With the DNA end fitting TRBJ2-7 better, the J assignment may be wrong. The CDR3 spans 17 residues. Germline V lookup: CDR1 MNHEY, CDR2 SMNVEV (reference sequence). CDR3 nucleotide sequence: TGTGCCAGCAGTTTATCGGCGGGGGGGGTGTTACCTTACGAGCAGTACTTC. It translates to CASSLSAGGVLPYEQYF.

The V gene is TRBV5-1, the J gene TRBJ2-7, with D perhaps matching TRBD1 (6 bases). Germline V gene sequence: CDR1 SGHRS, CDR2 YFSETQ. Trimming took 3 bases from V and 5 from J, leaving 21 bases between them. The CDR3 covers 16 residues. CDR3 DNA sequence: TGCGCCAGCAGCTGGGGGATTGGACAGCTTCCAAACGAGCAGTACTTC. It translates to CASSWGIGQLPNEQYF.

This chain joins TRBV28 and TRBJ1-5; 7 positions agree with TRBD1. The germline gives CDR1 MDHEN, CDR2 SYDVKM. The CDR3 loop spans 15 amino acids. Losses at the gene ends were 3 bases for V and 5 bases for J; bases not matched to a gene: 7. The CDR3 spells CASSLQGEFDQPQHF. CDR3 in DNA: TGTGCCAGCAGTTTGCAGGGGGAGTTCGATCAGCCCCAGCATTTT.

The chain couples TRBV4-2 to TRBJ1-3; D not resolved. This CDR3 spans 16 amino acids. Germline-derived CDR1 and CDR2 are LGHNA and YNFKEQ. V was pared by 3 bases and J by 1 base, with 13 bases between. The CDR3 here is CASSQLMVGSGNTIYF. The CDR3 DNA reads TGTGCCAGCAGCCAGCTCATGGTGGGGTCTGGAAACACCATATATTTT.

This chain uses TRBV7-9 with TRBJ2-3; no firm D call. Between the trimmed V and J ends, which lost 4 bases and 0 bases, there was a span of 17 bases. Germline values: CDR1 SEHNR, CDR2 FQNEAQ (reference sequence). The CDR3 loop spans 17 amino acids. The CDR3 reads CASSSLEAYPSTDTQYF. In DNA, the CDR3 is TGTGCCAGCAGCTCCCTGGAAGCGTATCCTAGCACAGATACGCAGTATTTT.

Points on this clone: Other DNA variants within this sample encode the same CDR3. This chain connects TRBV7-9 to TRBJ2-1; D possibly corresponds to TRBD1 (6 bases). The CDR3 runs to 13 residues. CDR1 is SEHNR, CDR2 FQNEAQ, per germline (reference sequence). V shed 4 bases and J shed 4 bases, with 8 bases lying between them. The CDR3 DNA sequence: TGTGCCAGCAGCTCGGACAGATACAATGAGCAGTTCTTC. As protein: CASSSDRYNEQFF.

This chain uses TRBV4-1 with TRBJ1-2; tentatively, D is TRBD1 (6 bases). Germline V gives CDR1 MGHRA, CDR2 YSYEKL. The CDR3 is 17 residues long. The V gene lost 3 bases and the J gene lost 0 bases, with 17 bases spanning the gap. The CDR3 DNA is TGCGCCAGCAGCCACCACACAGGGATTCGAGCTAACTATGGCTACACCTTC. Translation: CASSHHTGIRANYGYTF.